The rows below give T cell receptor beta chains drawn from one sample of a study of identifying expanded T cells in peripheral blood. Profiling relied on immunoSEQ multiplex PCR, and the TCRdb table lists in-frame clones only, not all of them. The sample holds 90,000 to 100,000 clones, around 90% seen once. The specimen sequenced was blood. The source is a person between 18 and 70 years old in good health. Each CDR3 is given with its conserved first and last residue. A D gene is named only where the DNA matches it firmly. Clone size, where shown, is once, few, many, or a class for clones that have expanded.

j_gene	d_gene	v_gene	abundance	CDR3aa	CDR3nt
TRBJ2-3	.	TRBV9	.	CASSVTAEQSSTDTQYF	TGTGCCAGCAGCGTTACAGCGGAACAATCTAGCACAGATACGCAGTATTTT
TRBJ2-3	.	TRBV2	.	CASSQSDTQYF	TGTGCCAGCAGCCAGTCAGATACGCAGTATTTT
TRBJ1-1	.	TRBV13	.	CASSQTTGTEAFF	TGTGCCAGCAGCCAGACAACGGGCACTGAAGCTTTCTTT
TRBJ1-2	.	TRBV21-1	.	CASSKVQFPKNYGYTF	TGTGCCAGCAGCAAAGTCCAGTTTCCAAAGAACTATGGCTACACCTTC
TRBJ2-1	TRBD1	TRBV7-9	.	CASSWDSYNEQFF	TGTGCCAGCAGCTGGGACAGCTACAATGAGCAGTTCTTC
TRBJ1-5	TRBD1	TRBV30	.	CAWSAGPGQAEYF	TGTGCCTGGAGTGCCGGCCCGGGACAGGCTGAATATTTT
TRBJ1-4	TRBD1	TRBV7-3	.	CASSLRGGGNEKLFF	TGTGCCAGCAGCTTACGAGGGGGCGGGAATGAAAAACTGTTTTTT
TRBJ2-3	.	TRBV2	.	CASGKPGPSSGTQYF	TGTGCCAGCGGTAAACCGGGCCCTAGTTCTGGTACGCAGTATTTT
TRBJ1-1	.	TRBV19	.	CASSGQMNTEAFF	TGTGCCAGTAGCGGACAGATGAACACTGAAGCTTTCTTT
TRBJ1-5	TRBD1	TRBV9	once	CASSGVGTGNQPQHF	TGTGCCAGCAGCGGGGTTGGGACAGGAAATCAGCCCCAGCATTTT
TRBJ2-7	.	TRBV19	.	CASSIKVGGRIEQYF	TGTGCCAGTAGTATAAAGGTAGGGGGAAGGATCGAGCAGTACTTC